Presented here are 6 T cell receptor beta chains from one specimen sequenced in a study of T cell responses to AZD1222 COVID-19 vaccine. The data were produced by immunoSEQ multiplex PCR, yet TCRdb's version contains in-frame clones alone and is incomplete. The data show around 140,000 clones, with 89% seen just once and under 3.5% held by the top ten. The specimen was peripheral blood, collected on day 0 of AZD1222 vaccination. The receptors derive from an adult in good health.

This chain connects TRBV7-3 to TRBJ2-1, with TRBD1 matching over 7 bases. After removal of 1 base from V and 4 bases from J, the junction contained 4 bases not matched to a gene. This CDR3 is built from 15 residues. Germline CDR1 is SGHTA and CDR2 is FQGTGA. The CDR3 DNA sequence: TGTGCCAGCAGCTTAATAGGGGGCTCGTACAATGAGCAGTTCTTC. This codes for CASSLIGGSYNEQFF.

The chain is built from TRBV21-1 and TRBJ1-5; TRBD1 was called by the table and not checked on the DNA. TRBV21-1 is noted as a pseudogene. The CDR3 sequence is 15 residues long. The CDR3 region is CASRRQGARDQPQHF. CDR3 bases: TGTGCCAGCAGAAGACAGGGGGCGCGGGATCAGCCCCAGCATTTT.

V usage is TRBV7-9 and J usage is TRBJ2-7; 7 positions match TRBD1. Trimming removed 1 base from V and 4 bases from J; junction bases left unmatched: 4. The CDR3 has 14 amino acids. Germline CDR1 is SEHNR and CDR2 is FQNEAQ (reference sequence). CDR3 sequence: CASSLETGWYEQYF. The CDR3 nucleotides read TGTGCCAGCAGCTTAGAGACAGGGTGGTACGAGCAGTACTTC.

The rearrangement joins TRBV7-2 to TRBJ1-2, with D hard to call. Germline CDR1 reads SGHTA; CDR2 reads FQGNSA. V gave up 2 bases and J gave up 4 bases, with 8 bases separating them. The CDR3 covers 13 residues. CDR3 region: CASSLWQAYGYTF. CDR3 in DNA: TGTGCCAGCAGCTTATGGCAGGCCTATGGCTACACCTTC.

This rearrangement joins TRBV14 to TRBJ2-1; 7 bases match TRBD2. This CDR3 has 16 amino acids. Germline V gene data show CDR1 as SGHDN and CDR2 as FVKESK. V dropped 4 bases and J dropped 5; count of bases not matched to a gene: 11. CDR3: CASSPLGRGNNNEQFF. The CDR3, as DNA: TGTGCCAGCAGCCCCCTGGGGCGGGGGAACAACAATGAGCAGTTCTTC. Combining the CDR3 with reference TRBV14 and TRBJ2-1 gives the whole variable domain EAGVTQFPSHSVIEKGQTVTLRCDPISGHDNLYWYRRVMGKEIKFLLHFVKESKQDESGMPNNRFLAERTGGTYSTLKVQPAELEDSGVYFCASSPLGRGNNNEQFFGPGTRLTVL.

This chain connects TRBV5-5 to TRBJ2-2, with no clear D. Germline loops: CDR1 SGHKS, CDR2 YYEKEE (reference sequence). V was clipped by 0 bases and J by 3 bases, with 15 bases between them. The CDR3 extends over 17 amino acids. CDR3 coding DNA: TGTGCCAGCAGCTTGGCCCCTACCCGCAGCCACACCGGGGAGCTGTTTTTT. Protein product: CASSLAPTRSHTGELFF.